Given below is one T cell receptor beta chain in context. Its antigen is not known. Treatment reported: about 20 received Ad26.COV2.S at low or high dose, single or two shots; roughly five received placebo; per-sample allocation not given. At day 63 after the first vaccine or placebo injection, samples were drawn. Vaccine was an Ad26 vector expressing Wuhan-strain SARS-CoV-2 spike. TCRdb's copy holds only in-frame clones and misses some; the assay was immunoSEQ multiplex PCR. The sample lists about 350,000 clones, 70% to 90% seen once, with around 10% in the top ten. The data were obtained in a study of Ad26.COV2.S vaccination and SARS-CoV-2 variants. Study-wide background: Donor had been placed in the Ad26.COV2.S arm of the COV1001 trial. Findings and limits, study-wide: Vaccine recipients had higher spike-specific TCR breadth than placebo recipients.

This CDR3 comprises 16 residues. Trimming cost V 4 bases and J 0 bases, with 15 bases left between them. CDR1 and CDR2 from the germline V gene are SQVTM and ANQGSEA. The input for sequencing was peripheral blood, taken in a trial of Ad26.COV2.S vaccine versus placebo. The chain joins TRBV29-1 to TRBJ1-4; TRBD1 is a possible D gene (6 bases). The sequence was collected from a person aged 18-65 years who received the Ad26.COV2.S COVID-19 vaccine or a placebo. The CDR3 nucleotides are TGCAGCGTTGCCCTTGGACAGTTCTCAACTAATGAAAAACTGTTTTTT. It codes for CSVALGQFSTNEKLFF.